This TCR beta chain was sequenced for a study of early T cells in non-severe SARS-CoV-2 infection. Looking at the study overall: RNA in bulk from unsorted whole blood was sequenced, and chains were unpaired. Study-wide points: A preference for anti-spike CD8 responses marked VDJdb matching, which missed private and CD4 specificities.

The germline gives CDR1 SEHNR, CDR2 FQNEAQ (reference sequence). The CDR3 length is 12 residues. About this clonotype: As yet, its antigen is unknown. A much more abundant neighbour one base away suggests this may be a read error.

In the library, individual cDNA molecules carried attached unique molecular identifiers. TCRdb recomputed calls from the 5' RACE reads with MiXCR, one row per CDR3 protein. The sample records 100,000 to 120,000 distinct CDR3 sequences, over 10% being singletons. V gene TRBV7-9 combines with J gene TRBJ1-1, with D unclear. The TCR sequence derives from an adult who was a healthcare worker with PCR-confirmed SARS-CoV-2 infection or an uninfected control (not recorded which). The material sequenced was whole blood. The CDR3 DNA reads TGTGTCAGTGGACGGAGAAACACTGAAGCTTTCTTT. Protein product: CVSGRRNTEAFF.